This T cell receptor (beta chain) is drawn from a study of T cell responses to AZD1222 COVID-19 vaccine. Findings and limits, study-wide: Donors were chiefly white British, with a greater number of females, and clonal diversity was perhaps underestimated. Spike was spanned by vaccine-associated CD4 TCRs, which were dominant at 160-218 and 743-854. Baseline seropositives among AZD1222 recipients totaled only six.

This clone was picked up a small number of times. Its antigen is not known. Sequenced by immunoSEQ multiplex PCR; TCRdb stores in-frame clones only, minus some. In the table there are some 130,000 clones, about 90% of which are singletons. Germline V lookup: CDR1 GTSNPN, CDR2 SVGIG (reference sequence). This CDR3 comprises 13 residues. Trimming at V came to 8 bases and at J to 7 bases, leaving 9 bases not matched to a gene. Sequencing used peripheral blood, obtained on day 0 of AZD1222 vaccination. This rearrangement joins TRBV30 to TRBJ2-1; 9 bases match TRBD1. This clonotype originated in an adult in good health. The DNA of the CDR3 is TGTGCCCGAGGACAGGGGTTGGGAAATGAGCAGTTCTTC. The encoded protein is CARGQGLGNEQFF.